Detailed here is one TCR beta chain. These data come from a study of shared clonotypes between healthy human individuals. Using immunoSEQ multiplex PCR, the repertoire was profiled, and TCRdb retains in-frame clones only, with some absent. The sample lists around 1 million clones, over 75% seen once, with nearly 1.5% in the top ten. Germline CDR1 and CDR2: SGHNT and YYREEE (reference sequence). Trimming cost V 4 bases and J 6 bases; bases outside gene matches: 10. This CDR3 has 15 residues. The sequenced material came from memory CD4+ T cells sorted from blood. Noted subset: CD45RA-negative fraction. The receptor was derived from a man between 18 and 29 years old in good health. The chain has TRBV5-4 and TRBJ2-1; TRBD1 matches 7 bases. CDR3 DNA: TGTGCCAGCAGCCTCTTACTGACAGGGACCAATGAGCAGTTCTTC. Translation gives CASSLLLTGTNEQFF.